This section outlines one TCR beta chain sequence together with its context. The clone's antigen remains unknown. Qualities for individual bases were not recorded, and no much larger clone is one base off. The data belong to a study of shared clonotypes between healthy human individuals (dated by TCRdb to 2018 to 2021). Looking at the study overall: Two women and three men aged 18 to 49 years were included in the cohort. Per donor, three plates each were used for CD4 naive and CD4 memory, two for CD8 naive, and one for CD8 memory. To estimate repertoire size and how much clonotypes are shared between individuals, the study performed deep sequencing of blood TCR repertoires from about five healthy adults. To increase sequencing depth and limit assay-specific biases, different laboratories used diverse techniques to prepare libraries and sequence TCR repertoires. Each donor's leukapheresis produced roughly between roughly 0.85 and 9 billion PBMCs. The study at large found these results: Naive subsets generally had larger estimated clonotype richness than memory subsets. Incomplete sequencing was indicated by rarefaction of sorted-subset datasets, despite the large sequencing depth. Based on pairwise subsampling, the degree of clonotype sharing among donors was expected to be affected by sequencing depth. Sampling was restricted to blood, and TCR repertoires in tissue are likely to differ from TCR repertoires in blood. Compared with non-shared clonotypes, the clonotypes found in all four sorted-subset donors had higher generation probabilities. When several donors were compared, the shared fraction of clonotypes was around 5% for naive CD4, around 3.6% for naive CD8, 2.3% for memory CD4, and 0.4% for memory CD8. The small number of donors limited the genetic and exposure-history diversity represented.

The donors were healthy, HIV-negative adults who had no recently reported acute infections or vaccinations. Every donor was a Caucasian adult residing in Nashville, Tennessee, USA. CD4+ T cells were enriched through magnetic negative selection, after which naive cells were positively selected on CD45RA and the remaining negative fraction served as the memory subset. Blood was obtained by leukapheresis, after which PBMCs were separated by Ficoll-Histopaque density gradient centrifugation and cryopreserved in liquid nitrogen vapor phase. Purity and quantity of every magnetically sorted T cell population were checked by analytical flow cytometry. Genomic DNA was isolated from every sorted fraction and measured by UV absorbance on a Nanodrop 2000c. Spanning cysteine to phenylalanine, the CDR3 consists of 14 amino acids. Only CDR3 DNA is held: 42 bases, read in frame from base 1. Germline trimming amounts to 10 bases on V and 7 bases on J, with 13 as the count of junction bases outside the gene matches. As encoded in the germline V gene, CDR1 is MNHNS while CDR2 is SASEGT.

TCR CDR3 regions were amplified from genomic DNA by multiplex PCR using the deep immunoSEQ assay. Genomic DNA extracted from each cell subset was distributed evenly over all wells of several immunoSEQ 96-well plates, and each plate served as one replicate. For sorted subsets, each replicate PCR was loaded with about 200 ng genomic DNA, equivalent to some 31,000 T cell genomes. The purified libraries were quantified using a Qubit 3.0 fluorometer, sized with a Bioanalyzer 2100, and then quantified again using the KAPA Library Quantification kit. A separate single-read 150-cycle Illumina NextSeq 550 flow cell was used to sequence each immunoSEQ 96-well plate. The authors' analysis ran thus. The immunoSEQ output contained only junctional sequences without quality scores, so filtering could not match that applied to full-length reads. To assign V/J genes and CDR3, sequences were annotated against IMGT germline references using PyIR, a Python wrapper for IgBLAST v1.9. Reads with weak V/J assignments (E-value above 1e-6), missing CDR3, stop codons, out-of-frame junctions, or ambiguous translated residues were removed. A V3J clonotype was defined by an identical inferred V gene, J gene, and CDR3 amino acid sequence. Percentage overlap between repertoires was calculated by dividing the number of shared unique clonotypes by the size of the smaller repertoire. Richness of each repertoire was evaluated using RTK rarefaction, the Chao1 estimator, and Recon v2.1 estimates of unobserved clonotypes. Generation probabilities for all TCRbeta clonotypes obtained by the gDNA method from a handful of donors were computed using OLGA. The immuneACCESS repertoire file appears here via TCRdb, limited to in-frame rearrangements. These files lack a portion of the clones; in checked studies, under half of the deficit traces to unresolved V genes, and the cause of the others is not known. That table is the source of V, J and clone size, and D and trimming were worked out from the DNA. The sample records over a million clones, roughly 95% of which are singletons. Jointly, the top ten make up over 1% of the sample.

The origin of this receptor is a man between 25 and 39 years old in good health. Recombination joined TRBV6-1 with TRBJ2-1; 7 bases in the junction line up with TRBD2. What was sequenced was naive CD4+ T cells sorted from blood. The cell subset or site label on this specimen signifies: CD45RA+ positively selected. Here is the DNA: TGTGCCACCGCCTATCGCGGGAGTACTAATGAGCAGTTCTTC. It encodes CATAYRGSTNEQFF.